This is a list of T cell receptor beta chains from one sample in a study of blood T cell repertoires in COVID-19. Measured with immunoSEQ multiplex PCR; TCRdb has only the in-frame clones, and not every one. The sample has tens of thousands of clones; approximately 80% are singletons. The specimen sequenced was peripheral blood. The receptor set was obtained from a human donor in a cohort sampled during active COVID-19. CDR3s include the opening cysteine and the closing phenylalanine or tryptophan. The order of the fields is D gene, V gene, J gene, clone size, CDR3 protein, CDR3 DNA. The D gene is left open where the match is weak. Clone size is given for some rows only: seen once, a few or many times, or a class if the clone is expanded.

d_gene: TRBD2; v_gene: TRBV6-6; j_gene: TRBJ2-1; abundance: NA; CDR3aa: CASRTSGSSYNEQFF; CDR3nt: TGTGCCAGCAGGACTAGCGGTAGCTCCTACAATGAGCAGTTCTTC
d_gene: TRBD1; v_gene: TRBV2; j_gene: TRBJ2-1; abundance: NA; CDR3aa: CASRRTGLLVEQFF; CDR3nt: TGTGCCAGCAGAAGGACAGGCCTTTTAGTTGAGCAGTTCTTC
d_gene: TRBD2; v_gene: TRBV7-2; j_gene: TRBJ2-1; abundance: NA; CDR3aa: CASSLNGRTRNNEQFF; CDR3nt: TGTGCCAGCAGCTTAAATGGACGGACTAGGAACAATGAGCAGTTCTTC
d_gene: TRBD1; v_gene: TRBV5-4; j_gene: TRBJ1-2; abundance: few; CDR3aa: CASSPGVGTEYGYTF; CDR3nt: TGTGCCAGCAGCCCAGGGGTGGGGACAGAGTATGGCTACACCTTC
d_gene: NA; v_gene: TRBV5-8; j_gene: TRBJ1-1; abundance: NA; CDR3aa: CASSLGVAVNTEAFF; CDR3nt: TGTGCCAGCAGCCTGGGGGTAGCCGTGAACACTGAAGCTTTCTTT
d_gene: NA; v_gene: TRBV5-1; j_gene: TRBJ2-5; abundance: few; CDR3aa: CASSLALGGGETQYF; CDR3nt: TGCGCCAGCAGCTTGGCCCTTGGAGGCGGAGAGACCCAGTACTTC
d_gene: TRBD1; v_gene: TRBV29-1; j_gene: TRBJ1-2; abundance: once; CDR3aa: CSVGFGQGAVGYTF; CDR3nt: TGCAGCGTCGGATTTGGACAGGGGGCGGTTGGCTACACCTTC
d_gene: TRBD2; v_gene: TRBV7-2; j_gene: TRBJ2-1; abundance: NA; CDR3aa: CASSDRGVAGNNEQFF; CDR3nt: TGTGCCAGCAGCGACCGGGGGGTAGCGGGAAACAATGAGCAGTTCTTC
d_gene: NA; v_gene: TRBV28; j_gene: TRBJ2-5; abundance: NA; CDR3aa: CASSSPGLLKTQYF; CDR3nt: TGTGCCAGCAGTTCCCCAGGGTTGTTGAAGACCCAGTACTTC
d_gene: NA; v_gene: TRBV24-1; j_gene: TRBJ2-1; abundance: few; CDR3aa: CATSTGPAYNEQFF; CDR3nt: TGTGCCACCAGCACAGGGCCCGCCTACAATGAGCAGTTCTTC
d_gene: NA; v_gene: TRBV21-1; j_gene: TRBJ2-3; abundance: NA; CDR3aa: CASSTNGSTDTQYF; CDR3nt: TGTGCCAGCAGCACTAACGGTAGCACAGATACGCAGTATTTT
d_gene: NA; v_gene: TRBV14; j_gene: TRBJ2-7; abundance: once; CDR3aa: CASSKGPQQYF; CDR3nt: TGTGCCAGCAGCAAAGGGCCCCAGCAGTACTTC
d_gene: TRBD2; v_gene: TRBV7-2; j_gene: TRBJ2-3; abundance: NA; CDR3aa: CASSLGGTRDTQYF; CDR3nt: TGTGCCAGCAGCTTAGGGGGGACTAGGGATACGCAGTATTTT
d_gene: TRBD2; v_gene: TRBV3-1/TRBV3-2; j_gene: TRBJ2-7; abundance: NA; CDR3aa: CASISGSYEQYF; CDR3nt: TGTGCCAGCATTAGCGGGAGTTACGAGCAGTACTTC
d_gene: NA; v_gene: TRBV12-3/TRBV12-4; j_gene: TRBJ1-1; abundance: NA; CDR3aa: CASTVLEGTEAFF; CDR3nt: TGTGCCAGCACCGTACTAGAAGGCACTGAAGCTTTCTTT
d_gene: NA; v_gene: TRBV7-3; j_gene: TRBJ2-5; abundance: once; CDR3aa: CASSPGQTIQETQYF; CDR3nt: TGTGCCAGCAGCCCTGGACAGACGATACAAGAGACCCAGTACTTC
d_gene: TRBD1; v_gene: TRBV4-3; j_gene: TRBJ2-3; abundance: NA; CDR3aa: CASSQGTGAGADTQYF; CDR3nt: TGCGCCAGCAGCCAAGGGACAGGGGCGGGAGCAGATACGCAGTATTTT
d_gene: NA; v_gene: TRBV5-4; j_gene: TRBJ1-2; abundance: few; CDR3aa: CASSPLTANYGYTF; CDR3nt: TGTGCCAGCAGCCCGCTGACAGCTAACTATGGCTACACCTTC
d_gene: NA; v_gene: TRBV7-2; j_gene: TRBJ1-1; abundance: NA; CDR3aa: CASSLEGVGWTEAFF; CDR3nt: TGTGCCAGCAGCTTAGAGGGGGTAGGATGGACTGAAGCTTTCTTT
d_gene: TRBD2; v_gene: TRBV6-2/TRBV6-3; j_gene: TRBJ2-1; abundance: NA; CDR3aa: CASSRLAGLRNEQFF; CDR3nt: TGTGCCAGCAGCCGACTAGCGGGACTTAGGAATGAGCAGTTCTTC
d_gene: NA; v_gene: TRBV6-5; j_gene: TRBJ1-4; abundance: NA; CDR3aa: CASSYSAGGNEKLFF; CDR3nt: TGTGCCAGCAGTTACTCCGCGGGAGGTAATGAAAAACTGTTTTTT
d_gene: TRBD1; v_gene: TRBV4-3; j_gene: TRBJ2-7; abundance: NA; CDR3aa: CASSQALGQGYEQYF; CDR3nt: TGCGCCAGCAGCCAAGCATTAGGACAGGGTTACGAGCAGTACTTC
d_gene: NA; v_gene: TRBV7-6; j_gene: TRBJ1-5; abundance: NA; CDR3aa: CASSRYRDLGNQPQHF; CDR3nt: TGTGCCAGCAGCCGTTACAGGGATCTTGGCAATCAGCCCCAGCATTTT
d_gene: TRBD2; v_gene: TRBV4-3; j_gene: TRBJ2-2; abundance: once; CDR3aa: CASSQRLAGVSGELFF; CDR3nt: TGCGCCAGCAGCCAGAGACTAGCGGGAGTGTCCGGGGAGCTGTTTTTT
d_gene: TRBD1; v_gene: TRBV19; j_gene: TRBJ1-3; abundance: NA; CDR3aa: CASSRGQGIGAGNTIYF; CDR3nt: TGTGCCAGTAGTCGGGGACAGGGAATAGGTGCTGGAAACACCATATATTTT
d_gene: TRBD2; v_gene: TRBV28; j_gene: TRBJ2-1; abundance: NA; CDR3aa: CASSLVRGGLAGVEQFF; CDR3nt: TGTGCCAGCAGTTTAGTCAGGGGAGGACTAGCGGGAGTTGAGCAGTTCTTC
d_gene: NA; v_gene: TRBV18; j_gene: TRBJ2-5; abundance: NA; CDR3aa: CASSRGSDTQETQYF; CDR3nt: TGTGCCAGCTCACGGGGATCGGACACCCAAGAGACCCAGTACTTC
d_gene: NA; v_gene: TRBV19; j_gene: TRBJ1-5; abundance: once; CDR3aa: CASRAEFSNQPQHF; CDR3nt: TGTGCCAGTAGGGCGGAATTTAGCAATCAGCCCCAGCATTTT
d_gene: TRBD1; v_gene: TRBV3-1/TRBV3-2; j_gene: TRBJ1-1; abundance: NA; CDR3aa: CASSPSGTGWAEAFF; CDR3nt: TGTGCCAGCAGCCCTTCCGGGACAGGGTGGGCTGAAGCTTTCTTT
d_gene: NA; v_gene: TRBV10-3; j_gene: TRBJ2-6; abundance: NA; CDR3aa: CAISETHSGANVLTF; CDR3nt: TGTGCCATCAGTGAGACACACTCTGGGGCCAACGTCCTGACTTTC
d_gene: NA; v_gene: TRBV6-5; j_gene: TRBJ1-4; abundance: NA; CDR3aa: CASRTGSATNEKLFF; CDR3nt: TGTGCCAGCAGAACAGGGTCAGCAACTAATGAAAAACTGTTTTTT
d_gene: NA; v_gene: TRBV28; j_gene: TRBJ2-2; abundance: NA; CDR3aa: CASSFYSPNTGELFF; CDR3nt: TGTGCCAGCAGTTTTTACAGCCCGAACACCGGGGAGCTGTTTTTT
d_gene: TRBD1; v_gene: TRBV5-1; j_gene: TRBJ2-3; abundance: NA; CDR3aa: CASRGQGGTDTQYF; CDR3nt: TGCGCCAGCAGGGGACAGGGTGGGACCGATACGCAGTATTTT
d_gene: TRBD1; v_gene: TRBV24-1; j_gene: TRBJ2-3; abundance: NA; CDR3aa: CATSDFPGGDTQYF; CDR3nt: TGTGCCACCAGTGACTTCCCAGGGGGAGATACGCAGTATTTT
d_gene: TRBD1; v_gene: TRBV2; j_gene: TRBJ2-3; abundance: NA; CDR3aa: CATETGGFSTDTQYF; CDR3nt: TGTGCCACAGAGACAGGGGGCTTTTCCACAGATACGCAGTATTTT
d_gene: TRBD1; v_gene: TRBV12-5; j_gene: TRBJ2-1; abundance: NA; CDR3aa: CASATGQTDNEQFF; CDR3nt: TGTGCTAGTGCCACGGGACAGACGGACAATGAGCAGTTCTTC
d_gene: TRBD1; v_gene: TRBV5-5; j_gene: TRBJ2-5; abundance: NA; CDR3aa: CASSLPGTGGETQYF; CDR3nt: TGTGCCAGCAGCTTGCCGGGGACAGGGGGCGAGACCCAGTACTTC
d_gene: TRBD2; v_gene: TRBV4-3; j_gene: TRBJ2-1; abundance: NA; CDR3aa: CASSQRSGSYNEQFF; CDR3nt: TGCGCCAGCAGCCAACGCAGCGGGAGCTACAATGAGCAGTTCTTC
d_gene: NA; v_gene: TRBV14; j_gene: TRBJ2-1; abundance: NA; CDR3aa: CASSQLGGDYNEQFF; CDR3nt: TGTGCCAGCAGCCAACTAGGCGGCGACTACAATGAGCAGTTCTTC
d_gene: TRBD1; v_gene: TRBV3-1/TRBV3-2; j_gene: TRBJ1-6; abundance: NA; CDR3aa: CASSRQGNSPLHF; CDR3nt: TGTGCCAGCAGCCGACAGGGTAATTCACCCCTCCACTTT
d_gene: NA; v_gene: TRBV3-1/TRBV3-2; j_gene: TRBJ2-3; abundance: few; CDR3aa: CASSSRGSASTDTQYF; CDR3nt: TGTGCCAGCAGCTCCCGCGGCTCCGCGAGCACAGATACGCAGTATTTT
d_gene: TRBD1; v_gene: TRBV13; j_gene: TRBJ2-4; abundance: NA; CDR3aa: CASSPGGSKNIQYF; CDR3nt: TGTGCCAGCAGCCCAGGGGGATCCAAAAACATTCAGTACTTC
d_gene: NA; v_gene: TRBV3-1/TRBV3-2; j_gene: TRBJ2-3; abundance: NA; CDR3aa: CASSQKIVTDTQYF; CDR3nt: TGTGCCAGCAGCCAAAAAATCGTAACAGATACGCAGTATTTT
d_gene: NA; v_gene: TRBV2; j_gene: TRBJ2-7; abundance: once; CDR3aa: CASSGGQSYEQYF; CDR3nt: TGTGCCAGCAGTGGTGGTCAGTCCTACGAGCAGTACTTC
d_gene: TRBD1; v_gene: TRBV28; j_gene: TRBJ1-5; abundance: NA; CDR3aa: CASTRPGTGGSQPQHF; CDR3nt: TGTGCCAGCACTCGTCCCGGGACAGGGGGGAGTCAGCCCCAGCATTTT
d_gene: TRBD2; v_gene: TRBV9; j_gene: TRBJ2-1; abundance: NA; CDR3aa: CASSASGRPYNEQFF; CDR3nt: TGTGCCAGCAGCGCTAGCGGGAGACCCTACAATGAGCAGTTCTTC
d_gene: NA; v_gene: TRBV15; j_gene: TRBJ2-4; abundance: NA; CDR3aa: CATSHPNNIQYF; CDR3nt: TGTGCCACCAGCCATCCCAATAACATTCAGTACTTC
d_gene: TRBD2; v_gene: TRBV5-1; j_gene: TRBJ2-3; abundance: NA; CDR3aa: CASSSGLAGGPEDTQYF; CDR3nt: TGCGCCAGCAGCTCAGGACTAGCGGGAGGGCCAGAAGATACGCAGTATTTT